Each of the 5 T cell receptor beta chains below was sequenced from the same sample in a study of graft-versus-host responses after intestinal transplantation. Assay: immunoSEQ multiplex PCR; the TCRdb copy retains only in-frame clones and omits some. The data contain about 86,000 clones, around 90% of them seen just once; the ten biggest clones take up about 0.45%. These receptors' targets are unknown. The source was unstimulated CD8+ T cells sorted from spleen or lymph node cells, collected before intestinal transplant. These receptors all come from a human donor who received an intestinal transplant.

The rearrangement links TRBV6-5 to TRBJ1-1; D uncertain. Germline V gives CDR1 MNHEY, CDR2 SVGAGI. This CDR3 has 13 residues. V lost 0 bases, J lost 1 base, and 3 bases lay in between. CDR3 sequence (DNA): TGTGCCAGCAGTTACTCACAGAACACTGAAGCTTTCTTT. This codes for CASSYSQNTEAFF.

The chain combines TRBV15 with TRBJ1-5; 8 bases align to TRBD1. CDR1 LNHNV and CDR2 YYDKDF come from the germline V gene (reference sequence). V was clipped by 2 bases and J by 6 bases; unmatched bases: 3. This CDR3 has 14 residues. The CDR3 is CATSRQGASQPQHF. CDR3 nucleotide sequence: TGTGCCACCAGCAGACAGGGGGCGAGTCAGCCCCAGCATTTT.

V gene TRBV7-9 combines with J gene TRBJ2-1, with D maybe TRBD2 (5 bases). V was pared by 4 bases and J by 6 bases, with 19 bases between. The CDR3 loop spans 16 amino acids. Germline V CDR1 and CDR2: SEHNR, FQNEAQ (reference sequence). The CDR3 protein is CASSSPGGGQINEQFF. DNA for the CDR3: TGTGCCAGCAGCTCGCCGGGCGGAGGCCAAATCAATGAGCAGTTCTTC. The full variable domain, rest sourced from reference TRBV7-9 and TRBJ2-1, is DTGVSQNPRHKITKRGQNVTFRCDPISEHNRLYWYRQTLGQGPEFLTYFQNEAQLEKSRLLSDRFSAERPKGSFSTLEIQRTEQGDSAMYLCASSSPGGGQINEQFFGPGTRLTVL.

The chain couples TRBV27 to TRBJ1-5; the D gene is possibly TRBD1 (5 bases). Germline V gene sequence: CDR1 MNHEY, CDR2 SMNVEV (reference sequence). Trimming stripped 8 bases from V and 0 bases from J, with 11 bases between. The CDR3 totals 14 residues. The CDR3 is CASGWGSSNQPQHF. The CDR3 bases are TGTGCCAGCGGATGGGGCAGTAGCAATCAGCCCCAGCATTTT.

The chain is built from TRBV7-9 and TRBJ2-3; 7 bases are shared with TRBD1. Germline-derived CDR1 and CDR2 are SEHNR and FQNEAQ (reference sequence). CDR3 size: 14 residues. Germline trimming cut 1 base from V and 14 bases from J; bases unmatched to any gene: 12. The CDR3 DNA follows: TGTGCCAGCAGCTTAGTGAACGACAGGGTAGTTGGGTATTTT. Its protein is CASSLVNDRVVGYF.